Shown below are 31 T cell receptor beta chains from a single sample sequenced in a study of CD8+ T cells in alopecia areata. Reverse transcribed after extraction, RNA yielded cDNA as the sequencing template. Assay used: immunoSEQ multiplex PCR; TCRdb lists only in-frame clones, some missing. The record shows about 270,000 clones for this sample, with no singletons present. Cutaneous lymph nodes were pooled and cells sorted by CD4, CD8alpha, NKG2D, NKG2ACE and more. The material sequenced was CD4+ T cells sorted from a lymph node. Every receptor here comes from a C3H/HeJ mouse with alopecia areata. The strain's MHC type: H2-k.

This clone has a handful of counts. Gene names are mouse gene names. The sequenced fragment ends 4 residues before the CDR3 boundary, so the rest is inferred from the germline J gene. This sequence joins TRBV14 and TRBJ2-5; D gene ambiguous. This CDR3 has 11 residues. Germline CDR1 is SGHDT and CDR2 is FRDEAV. CDR3 bases read: TGTGCCAGCAGCCCCCAGGAC. Its protein product is CASSPQD. The complete CDR3 protein is CASSPQDTQYF.

This clone was seen more than once but under ten times. These gene names are mouse names. The read ends 4 residues shy of where the CDR3 ends; the end is completed using the germline J gene. The chain has TRBV13-1 and TRBJ2-5; TRBD2 aligns across 13 bases. Germline V gives CDR1 NSHNY, CDR2 SYGAGN. This CDR3 has 16 residues. This CDR3 reads CASSDAGLGGSDTQYF. The sequenced CDR3 bases are TGTGCCAGCAGTGATGCGGGACTGGGGGGGAGTGAC.

This clone was counted ten times or more. Any gene name here is a mouse gene name. The CDR3 loop reads CASSDGTGGTSDYTF. The part of the CDR3 DNA that was read is TGTGCCAGCAGTGATGGGACAGGGGGCACCTCC. V is TRBV13-1 and J is TRBJ1-2; 11 positions match TRBD1. The CDR3 end is not reached by the read, which stops 4 residues before it; the germline J gene fills it in. Per germline, CDR1 NSHNY and CDR2 SYGAGN. There are 15 residues in the CDR3. J was trimmed by 4 bases and V by 0 bases; bases with no gene match: 2.

On this clone: Genes and germline are mouse. Coverage ceases 4 residues before the CDR3 finishes, and the germline J gene fills in the end. J is TRBJ2-4 and V is TRBV19; 9 bases are shared with TRBD1. The CDR3 length is 15 residues. CDR1 and CDR2 (germline): FNHDT, SITEND (reference sequence). V lost 5 bases to trimming and J lost 2 bases; unmatched junction nucleotides: 6. Partial CDR3 DNA: TGTGCCAGCAGAAAGACAGGGGGGGATCAAAAC. Amino acid sequence: CASRKTGGDQN. The CDR3 as a whole reads CASRKTGGDQNTLYF.

This clone showed up just a few times. Gene names refer to mouse genes. The read terminates 4 residues before the CDR3 end, so the remaining end is supplied by the germline J gene. This sequence joins TRBV19 and TRBJ2-7; TRBD2 aligns across 13 bases. Unmatched junction bases numbered 5, after V lost 5 bases and J lost 3 bases. From germline, CDR1 is FNHDT and CDR2 SITEND (reference sequence). The CDR3 has 15 amino acids. The CDR3 bases that were read are TGTGCCAGCAGACCCGGGACTGGGGGGGGCTAT. Residues: CASRPGTGGGY. From start to end, the CDR3 is CASRPGTGGGYEQYF. Based on the CDR3 plus reference TRBV19 and TRBJ2-7, the full variable domain is GGIITQTPKFLIGQEGQKLTLKCQQNFNHDTMYWYRQDSGKGLRLIYYSITENDLQKGDLSEGYDASREKKSSFSLTVTSAQKNEMAVFLCASRPGTGGGYEQYFGPGTRLTVL.

This clone was seen only a few times. Each gene name is a mouse one. The CDR3 extends 4 residues past the end of the read, so its final part is completed from the germline J gene. This rearrangement joins TRBV31 to TRBJ1-2; the D gene is possibly TRBD1 (5 bases). The CDR3 is 13 amino acids. Trimming left V 3 bases short and J 3 bases short, with 11 bases between. Germline lookup yields CDR1 GKSSPN and CDR2 SITVG. The CDR3 loop reads CAWSPGSDSDYTF. CDR3 DNA, as far as it was read: TGTGCCTGGAGCCCAGGGTCTGACTCC.

This clone was observed a handful of times. Mouse germline and gene names are used. The observed sequence ends 4 residues before the CDR3 terminus, with the missing tail filled in from the germline J gene. V is TRBV13-3 and J is TRBJ2-5, with D possibly being TRBD1 (7 bases). This CDR3 is built from 16 residues. V gave up 0 bases and J gave up 2 bases, with 13 bases separating them. Germline CDR1 NNHDY, CDR2 SYVADS. The sequenced part of the CDR3 DNA is TGTGCCAGCAGTGATGCATCAGGGGGGATCCAAGAC. Translating gives CASSDASGGIQD. The whole CDR3 protein reads CASSDASGGIQDTQYF.

This clone has just a few counts. Genes and germline come from the mouse. The read ends 4 residues early relative to the CDR3; the germline J gene fills the gap. The chain employs TRBV5 and TRBJ2-1, with a weak D call TRBD2 (6 bases). Germline CDR1 and CDR2: LGHNA and YNLKQL (reference sequence). V was pared by 0 bases and J by 6 bases, with 12 bases between. This CDR3 region has 15 residues. CDR3 DNA, as far as it was read: TGTGCCAGCAGCCAAGACAGACCGGGACTTGCT. Its translation is CASSQDRPGLA. The CDR3 in full is CASSQDRPGLAEQFF.

A note on this clone: Mouse gene names and germline throughout. The sequenced fragment ends 4 residues before the CDR3 boundary, so the rest is inferred from the germline J gene. The J gene is TRBJ2-5, the V gene TRBV17; possibly TRBD2 for D (7 bases). CDR1 and CDR2 from the germline V gene are MNHDT and YYDKIL. The CDR3 loop spans 17 amino acids. V gave up 0 bases and J gave up 0 bases, with 13 bases separating them. This chain's CDR3 is CASSRDWSGGNQDTQYF. Incomplete CDR3 DNA: TGTGCTAGCAGTAGAGATTGGTCTGGGGGCAACCAAGAC.

For this clone: Genes and germline come from the mouse. The CDR3 end falls 4 residues outside the read, so it is completed with the germline J gene. This same CDR3 is encoded by further DNA sequences in the sample. V usage is TRBV13-3 and J usage is TRBJ2-2; TRBD1 matches 7 bases. The V gene's germline CDR1 is NNHDY and CDR2 SYVADS. V lost 2 bases, J lost 1 base, and 2 bases stayed unmatched. The CDR3 contains 15 residues. CDR3 in amino acids: CASSERDRNTGQLYF. The DNA read from the CDR3 is TGTGCCAGCAGTGAAAGGGACAGAAACACCGGG. The full variable domain, its missing parts supplied by reference TRBV13-3 and TRBJ2-2, is EAAVTQSPRSKVAVTGGKVTLSCHQTNNHDYMYWYRQDTGHGLRLIHYSYVADSTEKGDIPDGYKASRPSQENFSLILELASLSQTAVYFCASSERDRNTGQLYFGEGSKLTVL.

In the case of this clone: Gene names are mouse gene names. The read gets to within 4 residues of the CDR3 end, and the germline J gene fills in the rest. This CDR3 is also generated by other DNA sequences in the sample. The V call is TRBV19, the J call TRBJ2-7; TRBD2 agrees at 10 bases. CDR1 and CDR2 from the germline V gene are FNHDT and SITEND (reference sequence). The CDR3 is made up of 13 amino acids. The CDR3 protein is CASSPGLGYEQYF. The sequenced part of the CDR3 DNA is TGTGCCAGCAGTCCGGGACTGGGGTAT. Drawing the rest from reference TRBV19 and TRBJ2-7, the complete variable domain is GGIITQTPKFLIGQEGQKLTLKCQQNFNHDTMYWYRQDSGKGLRLIYYSITENDLQKGDLSEGYDASREKKSSFSLTVTSAQKNEMAVFLCASSPGLGYEQYFGPGTRLTVL.

A word on this clone: Gene names and germline match the mouse. The CDR3 loop is CASSFKVGQDTQYF. The sequenced CDR3 bases are TGTGCCAGCAGTTTTAAGGTGGGCCAAGAC. The chain uses TRBV14 and TRBJ2-5; no reliable D call. Read data end 4 residues before the CDR3 end; the end is taken from the germline J gene. CDR1 SGHDT and CDR2 FRDEAV come from the germline V gene. Trimming left V 2 bases short and J 2 bases short, with 9 bases between. The CDR3 totals 14 residues.

Note on this clone: Gene names denote mouse genes. The read stops 4 residues short of the end of the CDR3; the missing end is completed from the germline J gene. The rearrangement uses TRBV19 and TRBJ2-5, with D possibly being TRBD2 (6 bases). The CDR3 loop spans 14 amino acids. Germline loops: CDR1 FNHDT, CDR2 SITEND (reference sequence). V shed 4 bases and J shed 0 bases, with 9 bases lying between them. This CDR3 is CASSRWGNQDTQYF. The sequenced part of the CDR3 DNA is TGTGCCAGCAGTCGCTGGGGTAACCAAGAC. The full variable domain, with the rest looked up from reference TRBV19 and TRBJ2-5, is GGIITQTPKFLIGQEGQKLTLKCQQNFNHDTMYWYRQDSGKGLRLIYYSITENDLQKGDLSEGYDASREKKSSFSLTVTSAQKNEMAVFLCASSRWGNQDTQYFGPGTRLLVL.

Worth noting for this clone: Genes here carry mouse names. The DNA ends 4 residues before the CDR3 does, and the rest of the CDR3 is filled in from the germline J gene. V and J are TRBV13-1 and TRBJ2-4; 7 bases are a match to TRBD1. The germline gives CDR1 NSHNY, CDR2 SYGAGN. This CDR3 is 12 amino acids long. The sequenced part of the CDR3 DNA is TGTGCCAGCAGTGAACAGGGGAAC. Amino acids: CASSEQGN. The whole CDR3 protein reads CASSEQGNTLYF.

Points on this clone: Mouse gene names apply. With the read ending 4 residues before the CDR3 end, the germline J gene is used to fill in that end. The chain employs TRBV12-1 and TRBJ1-2, with D possibly being TRBD1 (5 bases). The ends were cut back, 0 bases at V and 0 bases at J, with 10 bases in the middle. This CDR3 contains 15 residues. Germline V lookup: CDR1 SGHSN, CDR2 HYEKVE. The CDR3 DNA, read in part, is TGTGCCAGCTCTCTCTTCGACAGCGCAAACTCC. Protein: CASSLFDSANS. The entire CDR3 sequence reads CASSLFDSANSDYTF. The full variable domain, its missing parts supplied by reference TRBV12-1 and TRBJ1-2, is DSGVVQSPRHIIKEKGGRSVLTCIPISGHSNVVWYQQTLGKELKFLIQHYEKVERDKGFLPSRFSVQQFDDYHSEMNMSALELEDSAMYFCASSLFDSANSDYTFGSGTRLLVI.

This clone was observed many times. Gene names denote mouse genes. The read ends 4 residues early relative to the CDR3; the germline J gene fills the gap. The V call is TRBV17, the J call TRBJ2-3; 9 nucleotides line up with TRBD1. CDR3 length: 15 amino acids. V shed 3 bases and J 4 bases; nucleotides not matched to a gene: 5. The germline V gene has CDR1 MNHDT and CDR2 YYDKIL. This chain's CDR3 is CASSSSQGATETLYF. The covered CDR3 bases are TGTGCTAGCAGTAGCTCACAGGGGGCAACAGAA. The variable domain in full, completed from reference TRBV17 and TRBJ2-3, reads DTTVKQNPRYKLARVGKPVNLICSQTMNHDTMYWYQKKPNQAPKLLLFYYDKILNREADTFEKFQSSRPNNSFCSLYIGSAGLEYSAMYLCASSSSQGATETLYFGSGTRLTVL.

Only a few counts were recorded for this clone. Mouse names are used for the genes. The observed sequence ends 4 residues before the CDR3 terminus, with the missing tail filled in from the germline J gene. The V gene is TRBV1, the J gene TRBJ2-7; the match to TRBD1 covers 8 bases. The V gene's germline CDR1 is NSQYPW and CDR2 LRSPGD (reference sequence). This CDR3 is built from 12 residues. Here the CDR3 reads CTCSETGDEQYF. Partial CDR3 DNA: TGCACCTGCAGTGAGACAGGGGAT.

A note on this clone: The genes are named according to mouse. With the read ending 4 residues before the CDR3 end, the germline J gene is used to fill in that end. V is TRBV13-2 and J is TRBJ1-2; weak D call: TRBD1 (6 bases). The CDR3 contains 14 residues. V was clipped by 0 bases and J by 4 bases, with 10 bases between them. Germline loops: CDR1 NNHNN, CDR2 SYGAGS (reference sequence). The DNA read from the CDR3 is TGTGCCAGCGGTGATGCGGGGGGCCCCTCC. It specifies CASGDAGGPS. The whole CDR3 is CASGDAGGPSDYTF.

As to this clone: Gene labels here are mouse ones. The observed sequence ends 4 residues before the CDR3 terminus, with the missing tail filled in from the germline J gene. This chain uses TRBV19 with TRBJ1-1, with unresolved D. The CDR3 is made up of 14 amino acids. V gave up 3 bases and J gave up 2 bases, with 11 bases separating them. Germline CDR1 FNHDT, CDR2 SITEND (reference sequence). The part of the CDR3 DNA that was read is TGTGCCAGCAGTAGTTGGGGAGGCAACACA. Translating it yields CASSSWGGNT. The complete CDR3 reads CASSSWGGNTEVFF.

This clone has more than one count but fewer than ten. Any gene name here is a mouse gene name. The read comes to an end 4 residues before the CDR3 does, leaving the germline J gene to fill in the end. The chain is built from TRBV13-1 and TRBJ2-3, with a tentative D call TRBD1 (6 bases). Germline-derived CDR1 and CDR2 are NSHNY and SYGAGN. CDR3 length: 15 amino acids. The germline V and J ends were trimmed by 0 bases and 2 bases, with 10 bases remaining between them. The CDR3 reads CASSDALGHAETLYF. The CDR3 bases that were read are TGTGCCAGCAGTGATGCTTTGGGACATGCAGAA.

This clone was counted between two and nine times. Mouse germline and gene names are used. The read halts 4 residues ahead of the CDR3 end, with the missing end drawn from the germline J gene. The chain employs TRBV19 and TRBJ2-5; 7 nucleotides align to TRBD1. CDR3 length equals 15 residues. Germline trimming cut 4 bases from V and 0 bases from J; bases unmatched to any gene: 5. Germline CDR1 FNHDT, CDR2 SITEND (reference sequence). The CDR3 sequence is CASSFLQGNQDTQYF. The CDR3 DNA, read in part, is TGTGCCAGCAGTTTCCTACAGGGGAACCAAGAC. Full variable domain (missing parts from reference TRBV19 and TRBJ2-5): GGIITQTPKFLIGQEGQKLTLKCQQNFNHDTMYWYRQDSGKGLRLIYYSITENDLQKGDLSEGYDASREKKSSFSLTVTSAQKNEMAVFLCASSFLQGNQDTQYFGPGTRLLVL.

This clone appeared a few times. Gene labels here are mouse ones. The read ends 4 residues before the CDR3 terminus; that terminus is restored from the germline J gene. The chain joins TRBV2 to TRBJ1-2, with a weak D call TRBD1 (6 bases). Trimming stripped 6 bases from V and 3 bases from J, with 11 bases between. This CDR3 spans 13 amino acids. Germline lookup yields CDR1 LGHNA and CDR2 YSYQKL. CDR3 protein: CASRQGGDSDYTF. The sequenced part of the CDR3 DNA is TGTGCCAGCAGACAGGGAGGGGACTCC.

This clone appeared a few times. Gene names are the mouse ones. Read sequence stops 4 residues before the CDR3 end, and the germline J gene provides the missing end. This chain uses TRBV13-2 with TRBJ2-5, with D unclear. This CDR3 has 13 residues. The germline V gene has CDR1 NNHNN and CDR2 SYGAGS (reference sequence). The CDR3: CASGDDKKDTQYF. The part of the CDR3 DNA that was read is TGTGCCAGCGGTGACGACAAGAAAGAC.

On this clone: Mouse gene names and germline throughout. The sample has other DNA sequences that encode this CDR3 too. CDR3 sequence reads: CASGDGGRAETLYF. CDR3 bases read: TGTGCCAGCGGTGATGGGGGGCGTGCAGAA. The chain couples TRBV13-2 to TRBJ2-3; possibly TRBD1 or TRBD2 for D (6 bases each). The missing CDR3 end, 4 residues past where the read stops, is filled in from the germline J gene. CDR1 NNHNN and CDR2 SYGAGS come from the germline V gene (reference sequence). The CDR3 sequence is 14 residues long. Trimming removed 0 bases from V and 1 base from J, with 6 bases in between.

This clone was seen a few times. Gene names and germline refer to mouse. The CDR3 is cut off 4 residues early in the read; its end comes from the germline J gene. This rearrangement joins TRBV19 to TRBJ2-3; TRBD1 agrees at 8 bases. V dropped 6 bases and J dropped 0; count of bases not matched to a gene: 9. The CDR3 covers 16 residues. From germline, CDR1 is FNHDT and CDR2 SITEND (reference sequence). The covered CDR3 bases are TGTGCCAGCAACCCCACCGGGACAGGTAGTGCAGAA. Residues: CASNPTGTGSAE. The CDR3 reads in full as CASNPTGTGSAETLYF. The full variable domain, with the rest looked up from reference TRBV19 and TRBJ2-3, is GGIITQTPKFLIGQEGQKLTLKCQQNFNHDTMYWYRQDSGKGLRLIYYSITENDLQKGDLSEGYDASREKKSSFSLTVTSAQKNEMAVFLCASNPTGTGSAETLYFGSGTRLTVL.

This clone occurred a few times. Here the gene names and germline are mouse. The read ends 4 residues before the CDR3 terminus; that terminus is restored from the germline J gene. The chain employs TRBV19 and TRBJ2-2; a possible D gene is TRBD1 (6 bases). Germline values: CDR1 FNHDT, CDR2 SITEND (reference sequence). The CDR3 spans 14 residues. V lost 9 bases and J 0 bases, leaving 12 bases between the germline ends. The CDR3 bases that were read are TGTGCCACCCCACAGGGCCCAAACACCGGG. Its protein is CATPQGPNTG. The CDR3 reads in full as CATPQGPNTGQLYF.

As concerns this clone: The genes and germline here are from mouse. The read ends 4 residues before the CDR3 terminus; that terminus is restored from the germline J gene. The V and J genes are TRBV13-3 and TRBJ2-3; 7 nucleotides agree with TRBD1. CDR3 length: 15 amino acids. The V segment lost 1 base and the J segment 0 bases; nucleotides outside the gene matches: 2. The germline V gene encodes CDR1 NNHDY and CDR2 SYVADS. The DNA read from the CDR3 is TGTGCCAGCAGTGATAGGGGACAGAGTGCAGAA. This encodes CASSDRGQSAE. The CDR3 reads in full as CASSDRGQSAETLYF.

This clone was counted many times. All gene names here are mouse names. The read ends 4 residues shy of where the CDR3 ends; the end is completed using the germline J gene. Other DNA sequences from this sample encode an identical CDR3 as well. This rearrangement joins TRBV19 to TRBJ2-3; D call uncertain. Germline values: CDR1 FNHDT, CDR2 SITEND (reference sequence). Deletions cut 5 bases from V and 0 bases from J, with 7 bases between. The CDR3 consists of 13 residues. This chain's CDR3 is CASRTSSAETLYF. The part of the CDR3 DNA that was read is TGTGCCAGCAGGACATCTAGTGCAGAA.

Worth noting for this clone: Mouse names are used for the genes. The read terminates 4 residues before the CDR3 end, so the remaining end is supplied by the germline J gene. This rearrangement joins TRBV13-1 to TRBJ2-1; 8 bases agree with TRBD2. Germline loops: CDR1 NSHNY, CDR2 SYGAGN. The CDR3 spans 15 residues. CDR3 amino acids: CASSDWGGGLAEQFF. Partial CDR3 DNA: TGTGCCAGCAGTGATTGGGGGGGAGGATTGGCT.

This clone was seen a handful of times. The germline and genes are mouse ones. The read halts 4 residues ahead of the CDR3 end, with the missing end drawn from the germline J gene. The V call is TRBV31, the J call TRBJ2-5; TRBD2 aligns across 8 bases. CDR1 GKSSPN and CDR2 SITVG come from the germline V gene. This CDR3 region has 14 residues. The CDR3 here is CAWSPGGREDTQYF. CDR3 bases read: TGTGCCTGGAGTCCGGGGGGGCGCGAGGAC.

A remark on this clone: This may stem from a read error, because a much larger clone lies one nucleotide away. Each gene name is a mouse one. The CDR3 extends 4 residues past the end of the read, so its final part is completed from the germline J gene. The chain joins TRBV2 to TRBJ1-2, with D perhaps TRBD1 (5 bases). In germline, CDR1 is LGHNA, CDR2 YSYQKL. The CDR3 extends over 12 amino acids. Trimming removed 4 bases at V and 2 bases at J, with 5 bases between. The CDR3 protein is CASSRQNSDYTF. The part of the CDR3 DNA that was read is TGTGCCAGCAGCCGACAGAACTCC.